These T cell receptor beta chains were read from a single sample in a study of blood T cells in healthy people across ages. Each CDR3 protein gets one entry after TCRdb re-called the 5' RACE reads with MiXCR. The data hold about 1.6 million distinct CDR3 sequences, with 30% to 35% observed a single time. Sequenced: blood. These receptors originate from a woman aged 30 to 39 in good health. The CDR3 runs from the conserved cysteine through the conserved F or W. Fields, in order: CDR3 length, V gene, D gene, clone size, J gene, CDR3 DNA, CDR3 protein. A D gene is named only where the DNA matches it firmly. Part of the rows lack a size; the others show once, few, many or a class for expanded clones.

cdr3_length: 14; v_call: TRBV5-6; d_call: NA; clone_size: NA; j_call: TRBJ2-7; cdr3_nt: TGTGCCAGCAGCTTGAGGGGAACCCGTAACGAGCAGTACTTC; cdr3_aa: CASSLRGTRNEQYF
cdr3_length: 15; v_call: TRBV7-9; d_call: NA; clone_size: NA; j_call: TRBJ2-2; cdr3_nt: TGTGCCAGCACCGCCGAGGGCGCTGACACCGGGGAGCTGTTTTTT; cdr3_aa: CASTAEGADTGELFF
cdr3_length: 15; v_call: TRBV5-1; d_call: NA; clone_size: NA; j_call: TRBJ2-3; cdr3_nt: TGCGCCAGCAGCTTACGGACTCCCGTGCCAGATACGCAGTATTTT; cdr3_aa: CASSLRTPVPDTQYF
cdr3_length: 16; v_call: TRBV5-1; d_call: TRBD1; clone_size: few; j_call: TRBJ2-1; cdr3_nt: TGCGCCAGCAGCCTGAATGTAGGACAGGGGAACAATGAGCAGTTCTTC; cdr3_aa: CASSLNVGQGNNEQFF
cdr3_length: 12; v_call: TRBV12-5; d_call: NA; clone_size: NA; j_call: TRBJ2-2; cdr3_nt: TGTGCTAGTGGCCGGGGGTCCGGGGAGCTGTTTTTT; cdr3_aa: CASGRGSGELFF
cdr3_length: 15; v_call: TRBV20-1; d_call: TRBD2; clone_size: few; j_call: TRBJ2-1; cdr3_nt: TGCAGTGCTAGGGGTTCTAGCGGGAACTACAATGAGCAGTTCTTC; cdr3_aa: CSARGSSGNYNEQFF
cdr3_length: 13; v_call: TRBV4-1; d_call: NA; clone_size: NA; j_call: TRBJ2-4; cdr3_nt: TGCGCCAGCAGCTCGGGCAGGGTAAACATTCAGTACTTC; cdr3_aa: CASSSGRVNIQYF
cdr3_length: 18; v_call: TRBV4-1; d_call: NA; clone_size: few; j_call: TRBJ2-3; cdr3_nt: TGCGCCAGCAGCCAACCCCGATGGGCGCGGCGACCTACAGATACGCAGTATTTT; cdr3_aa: CASSQPRWARRPTDTQYF
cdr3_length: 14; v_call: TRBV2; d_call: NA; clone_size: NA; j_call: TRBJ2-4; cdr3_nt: TGTGCCAGCACTATAAATGGGGAGGTAAACATTCAGTACTTC; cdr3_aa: CASTINGEVNIQYF
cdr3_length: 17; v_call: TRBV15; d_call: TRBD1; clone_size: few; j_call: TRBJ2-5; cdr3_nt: TGTGCCACCAGCAGAGAGGGCAAGGACAGGGTCGAAGAGACCCAGTACTTC; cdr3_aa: CATSREGKDRVEETQYF
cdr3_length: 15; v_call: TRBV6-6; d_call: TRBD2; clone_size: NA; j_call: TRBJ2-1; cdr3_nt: TGTGCCAGTAGTTACTCGCGGGGGGGCCGGAATGAGCAGTTCTTC; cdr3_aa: CASSYSRGGRNEQFF
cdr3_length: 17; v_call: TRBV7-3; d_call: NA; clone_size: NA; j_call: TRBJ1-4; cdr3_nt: TGTGCCAGCAGCTCGGCTCTGCCGGGCCCCAAGTCAGGAAAACTGTTTTTT; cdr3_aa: CASSSALPGPKSGKLFF
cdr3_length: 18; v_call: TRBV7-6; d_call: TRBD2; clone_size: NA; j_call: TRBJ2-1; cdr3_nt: TGTGCCAGCAGCTTAGGGACTAGCGGGAGGGCCGTGGGTAGTGAGCAGTTCTTC; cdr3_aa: CASSLGTSGRAVGSEQFF
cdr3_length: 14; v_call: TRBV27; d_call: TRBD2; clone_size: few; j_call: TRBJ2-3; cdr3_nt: TGTGCCAGCAATGGACTAGCGAGCACAGATACGCAGTATTTT; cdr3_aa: CASNGLASTDTQYF
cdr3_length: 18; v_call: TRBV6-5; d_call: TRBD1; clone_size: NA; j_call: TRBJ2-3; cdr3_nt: TGTGCCAGCAGTTACTCACCGACAGGGCAGGACACGACAGATACGCAGTATTTT; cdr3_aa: CASSYSPTGQDTTDTQYF
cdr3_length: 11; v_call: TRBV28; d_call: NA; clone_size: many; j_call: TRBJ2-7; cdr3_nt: TGTGCCAGCAAGGGGGCCTACGAGCAGTACTTC; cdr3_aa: CASKGAYEQYF
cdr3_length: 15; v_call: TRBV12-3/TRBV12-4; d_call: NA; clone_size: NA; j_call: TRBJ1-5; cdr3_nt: TGTGCCAGCATCAAGAGTGTAGCAGGCAATCAGCCCCAGCATTTT; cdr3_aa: CASIKSVAGNQPQHF
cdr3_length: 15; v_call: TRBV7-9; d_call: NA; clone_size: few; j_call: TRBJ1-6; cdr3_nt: TGTGCCAGCAGTAACATCGCCGGGGGTATGTCACCCCTCCACTTT; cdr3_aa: CASSNIAGGMSPLHF
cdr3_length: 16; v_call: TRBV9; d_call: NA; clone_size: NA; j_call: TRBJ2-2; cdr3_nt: TGTGCCAGCAGCGTAGGGAAGTACCTGGACACCGGGGAGCTGTTTTTT; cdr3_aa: CASSVGKYLDTGELFF
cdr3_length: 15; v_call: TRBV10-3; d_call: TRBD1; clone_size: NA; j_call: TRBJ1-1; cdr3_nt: TGTGCCATCAGCACCGGGACAGGGCAGAACACTGAAGCTTTCTTT; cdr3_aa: CAISTGTGQNTEAFF
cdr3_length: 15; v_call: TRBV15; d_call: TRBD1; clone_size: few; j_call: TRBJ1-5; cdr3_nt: TGTGTCACCAGCAGATTGCAGGGGGCACAACAGCCCCAGCATTTT; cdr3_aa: CVTSRLQGAQQPQHF
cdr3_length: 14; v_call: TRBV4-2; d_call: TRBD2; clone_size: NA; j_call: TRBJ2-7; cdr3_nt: TGTGCCAGCAGCCAATCGGGGAGGGACTACGAGCAGTACTTC; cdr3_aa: CASSQSGRDYEQYF
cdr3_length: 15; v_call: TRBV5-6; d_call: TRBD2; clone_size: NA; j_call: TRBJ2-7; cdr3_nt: TGTGCCAGCAGCTCCTTGAGCGGGGACTCCTACGAGCAGTACTTC; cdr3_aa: CASSSLSGDSYEQYF
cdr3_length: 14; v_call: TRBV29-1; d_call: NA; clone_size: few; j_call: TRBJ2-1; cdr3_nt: TGCAGCGTTGACAGGGGAGCCCACTACAATGAGCAGTTCTTC; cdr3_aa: CSVDRGAHYNEQFF
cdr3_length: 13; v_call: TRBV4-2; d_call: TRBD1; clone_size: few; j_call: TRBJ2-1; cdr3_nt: TGTGCCAGCAGCCCCGGGACAGGGGTTCAGCAGTTCTTC; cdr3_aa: CASSPGTGVQQFF
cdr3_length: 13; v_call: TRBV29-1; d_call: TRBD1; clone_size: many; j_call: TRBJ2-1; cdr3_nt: TGCAGCGGCGCGGGACAGGGTCTCGATGAGCAGTTCTTC; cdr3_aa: CSGAGQGLDEQFF